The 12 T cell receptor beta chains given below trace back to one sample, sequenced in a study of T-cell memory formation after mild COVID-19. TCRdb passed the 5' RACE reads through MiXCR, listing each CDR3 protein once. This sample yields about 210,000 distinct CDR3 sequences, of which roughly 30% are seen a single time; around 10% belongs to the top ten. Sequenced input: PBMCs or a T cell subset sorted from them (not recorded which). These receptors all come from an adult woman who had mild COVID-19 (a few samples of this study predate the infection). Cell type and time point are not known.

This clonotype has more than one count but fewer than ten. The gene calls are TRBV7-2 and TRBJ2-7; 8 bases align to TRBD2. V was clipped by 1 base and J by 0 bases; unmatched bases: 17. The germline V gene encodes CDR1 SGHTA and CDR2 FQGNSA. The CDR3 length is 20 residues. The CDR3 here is CASSLVAGGLAAGFSYEQYF. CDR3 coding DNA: TGTGCCAGCAGCTTAGTGGCGGGAGGTTTGGCGGCGGGGTTCTCCTACGAGCAGTACTTC.

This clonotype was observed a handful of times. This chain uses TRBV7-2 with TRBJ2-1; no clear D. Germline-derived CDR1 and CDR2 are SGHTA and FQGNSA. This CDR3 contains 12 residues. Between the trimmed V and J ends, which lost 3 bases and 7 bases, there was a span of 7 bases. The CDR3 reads CASSFSGNEQFF. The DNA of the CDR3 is TGTGCCAGCAGCTTTTCTGGGAATGAGCAGTTCTTC.

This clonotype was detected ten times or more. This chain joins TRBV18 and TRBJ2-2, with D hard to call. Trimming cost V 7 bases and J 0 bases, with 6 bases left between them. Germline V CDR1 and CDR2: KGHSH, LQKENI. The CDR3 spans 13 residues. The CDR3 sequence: CASLATNTGELFF. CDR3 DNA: TGTGCCAGCTTGGCCACGAACACCGGGGAGCTGTTTTTT. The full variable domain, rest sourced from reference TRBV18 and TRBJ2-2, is NAGVMQNPRHLVRRRGQEARLRCSPMKGHSHVYWYRQLPEEGLKFMVYLQKENIIDESGMPKERFSAEFPKEGPSILRIQQVVRGDSAAYFCASLATNTGELFFGEGSRLTVL.

CDR3 protein: CASSSAGSSYEQYF. For the CDR3, the DNA is TGCGCCAGCAGCTCGGCAGGTAGCTCCTACGAGCAGTACTTC. The chain has TRBV5-1 and TRBJ2-7; D unresolved. V shed 3 bases and J shed 0 bases, with 10 bases lying between them. The length of the CDR3 is 14 residues. Germline CDR1 and CDR2: SGHRS and YFSETQ.

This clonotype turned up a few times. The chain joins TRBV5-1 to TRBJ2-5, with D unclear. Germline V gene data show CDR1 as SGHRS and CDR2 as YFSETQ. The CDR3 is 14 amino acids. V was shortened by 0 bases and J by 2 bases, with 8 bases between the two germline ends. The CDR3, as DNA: TGCGCCAGCAGCTTGGTCAGCTTACAAGAGACCCAGTACTTC. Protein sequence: CASSLVSLQETQYF.

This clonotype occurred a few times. The CDR3 coding sequence is TGCAGCGTTAAACCGGGGACAGGGGTCGATGAGCAGTTCTTC. Translation gives CSVKPGTGVDEQFF. V and J are TRBV29-1 and TRBJ2-1; TRBD1 aligns across 10 bases. The CDR3 loop spans 14 amino acids. J was trimmed by 8 bases and V by 5 bases; bases with no gene match: 9. CDR1 is SQVTM and CDR2 is ANQGSEA in the germline V gene.

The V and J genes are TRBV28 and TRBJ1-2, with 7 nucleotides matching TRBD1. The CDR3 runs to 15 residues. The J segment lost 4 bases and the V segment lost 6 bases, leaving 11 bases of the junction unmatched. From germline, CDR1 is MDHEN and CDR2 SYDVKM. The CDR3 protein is CASRFAKAGGYGYTF. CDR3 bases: TGTGCCAGCAGGTTCGCCAAGGCAGGGGGCTATGGCTACACCTTC.

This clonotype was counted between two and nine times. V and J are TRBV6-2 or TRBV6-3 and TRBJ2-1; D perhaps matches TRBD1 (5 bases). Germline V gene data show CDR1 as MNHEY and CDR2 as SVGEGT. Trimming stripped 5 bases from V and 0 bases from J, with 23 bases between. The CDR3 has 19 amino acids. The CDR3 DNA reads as TGTGCCAGCAGTGAATTCAGGGATTTTCTCCAACTCTCCTACAATGAGCAGTTCTTC. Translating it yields CASSEFRDFLQLSYNEQFF.

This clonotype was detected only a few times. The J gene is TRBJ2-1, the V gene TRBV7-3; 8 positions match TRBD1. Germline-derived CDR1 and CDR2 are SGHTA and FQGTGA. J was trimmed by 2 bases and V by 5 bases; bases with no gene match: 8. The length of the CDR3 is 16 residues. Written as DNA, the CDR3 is TGTGCCAGCAGCCCACAGGGACAGGCGCCCTACAATGAGCAGTTCTTC. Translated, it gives CASSPQGQAPYNEQFF.

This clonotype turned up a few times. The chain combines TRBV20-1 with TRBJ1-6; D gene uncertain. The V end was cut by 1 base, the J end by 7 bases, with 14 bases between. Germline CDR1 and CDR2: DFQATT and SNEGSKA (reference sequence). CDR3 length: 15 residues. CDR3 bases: TGCAGTGCTAGAGGAGTGGGAGAGGGCAATTCACCCCTCCACTTT. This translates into CSARGVGEGNSPLHF.

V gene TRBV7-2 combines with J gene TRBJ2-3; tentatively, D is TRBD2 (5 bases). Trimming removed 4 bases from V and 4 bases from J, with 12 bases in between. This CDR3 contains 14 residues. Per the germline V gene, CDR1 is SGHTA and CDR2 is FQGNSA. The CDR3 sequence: CASSSPPGADTQYF. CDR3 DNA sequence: TGTGCCAGCAGCTCCCCCCCCGGGGCAGATACGCAGTATTTT.

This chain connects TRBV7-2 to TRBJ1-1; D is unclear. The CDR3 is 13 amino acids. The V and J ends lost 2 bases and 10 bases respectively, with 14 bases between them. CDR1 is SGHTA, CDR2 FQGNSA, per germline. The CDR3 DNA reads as TGTGCCAGCAGCTTATGGCCAGAGGGTGCAGCTTTCTTT. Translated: CASSLWPEGAAFF.